The clone carrying this T cell receptor beta chain was seen repeatedly, ten times or more. This specimen belongs to a study of regulatory T cells in long-lasting Graves disease. Time point noted: newly diagnosed GD, antithyroid drugs for less than 3 months. Extracted RNA from PBMCs served as the source of the TCR library. Researchers made TCR beta libraries by using iRepertoire HTBI primers and running Arm-PCR on CDR3 regions. Via MiXCR, TCRdb re-called the multiplex PCR reads, giving one row per CDR3 protein. This table holds 300,000 to 400,000 distinct CDR3 sequences, under 20% found once. Sequenced here: peripheral blood mononuclear cells (PBMCs), sampled at new diagnosis, from a patient treated with antithyroid drugs. The TCR was taken from a female donor with Graves disease.

The CDR3 region is CASDSAPRNTEAFF. CDR3 nucleotide sequence: TGTGCCAGCGATTCTGCACCCCGCAACACTGAAGCTTTCTTT. The gene calls are TRBV19 and TRBJ1-1, with no clear D. The germline V gene has CDR1 LNHDA and CDR2 SQIVND (reference sequence). This CDR3 has 14 residues. V was pared by 9 bases and J by 2 bases, with 16 bases between. Filled out from reference TRBV19 and TRBJ1-1, the complete variable domain reads DGGITQSPKYLFRKEGQNVTLSCEQNLNHDAMYWYRQDPGQGLRLIYYSQIVNDFQKGDIAEGYSVSREKKESFPLTVTSAQKNPTAFYLCASDSAPRNTEAFFGQGTRLTVV.